Listed here are 22 T cell receptor beta chains from one sample, sequenced in a study of beta chain features in type 1 diabetes (dated by TCRdb to 2017 to 2018). The library was built by means of the immunoSEQ multiplex PCR assay. All of the isolated RNA was reverse transcribed with the High Capacity cDNA Reverse Transcription Kit, so expressed TCRB transcripts were sequenced. TCRdb mirrors the immuneACCESS table, restricted to in-frame sequences. Some clones are absent from its copies; in checked studies, under half trace to an unresolved V gene, and the reason for the others is unknown. In this sample the table shows about 200,000 clones, around 9.9% of which occur a single time. Jointly, the top ten make up approximately 1.3% of the sample. Input material: central memory CD4+ T cells from blood. The receptors shown here come from a man younger than 35 in good health.

The V and J genes are TRBV27 and TRBJ1-3, with D unresolved. Germline loops: CDR1 MNHEY, CDR2 SMNVEV (reference sequence). This CDR3 is built from 16 residues. V was clipped by 5 bases and J by 4 bases, with 18 bases between them. CDR3 in amino acids: CASSELDPRPGNTIYF. The CDR3, as DNA: TGTGCCAGCAGTGAGTTGGACCCTCGGCCCGGAAACACCATATATTTT.

In its sample, this clone was seen a few times. V usage is TRBV10-3 and J usage is TRBJ2-1, with TRBD2 identical over 8 bases. J gave up 9 bases and V 8 bases, and 9 bases lay outside the gene matches. Germline CDR1 is ENHRY and CDR2 is SYGVKD. The CDR3 is 13 residues long. As DNA, the CDR3 is TGTGCCATCCGGGGAGCGGGAGATGGTGAGCAGTTCTTC. Its translation: CAIRGAGDGEQFF.

This clone was counted a few times. Other DNA sequences of this sample code for an identical CDR3. V is TRBV2 and J is TRBJ1-3; no clear D gene. V lost 8 bases and J 4 bases, leaving 12 bases between the germline ends. The CDR3 has 13 residues. CDR1 SNHLY and CDR2 FYNNEI come from the germline V gene. The CDR3 protein is CASSGPGGNTIYF. The CDR3 nucleotides are TGTGCCAGCTCCGGCCCTGGCGGAAACACCATATATTTT.

This sequence joins TRBV7-2 and TRBJ2-7; TRBD2 agrees at 7 bases. Unmatched junction bases numbered 4, after V lost 2 bases and J lost 3 bases. Per germline, CDR1 SGHTA and CDR2 FQGNSA. The CDR3 runs to 14 residues. This chain's CDR3 is CASSLSGILYEQYF. CDR3 in DNA: TGTGCCAGCAGCTTAAGCGGGATCCTCTACGAGCAGTACTTC.

The chain combines TRBV10-2 with TRBJ2-7; 7 bases line up with TRBD1. CDR3 size: 14 residues. Germline-derived CDR1 and CDR2 are WSHSY and SAAADI. V lost 3 bases and J lost 2; bases outside the gene matches: 4. The CDR3 nucleotides are TGCGCCAGCAGTGAAAGGACAGGTCCCTACGAGCAGTACTTC. Protein: CASSERTGPYEQYF.

This clone appeared a few times. This rearrangement joins TRBV10-3 to TRBJ2-1; D gene ambiguous. Germline assignment: CDR1 ENHRY and CDR2 SYGVKD. V was pared by 4 bases and J by 5 bases, with 9 bases between. The CDR3 is made up of 13 amino acids. CDR3 sequence reads: CAISGVWDNEQFF. The CDR3, as DNA: TGTGCCATCAGTGGGGTTTGGGACAATGAGCAGTTCTTC.

The CDR3 loop reads CASSKTGGQVYEQYF. CDR3 in DNA: TGTGCCAGCAGTAAAACTGGGGGACAGGTCTACGAGCAGTACTTC. V gene TRBV25-1 combines with J gene TRBJ2-7, with TRBD1 matching 8 bases. CDR3 length: 15 residues. The V gene end was trimmed by 5 bases and the J gene end by 3 bases; junction bases not matched to a gene: 9. Germline CDR1 MGHDK, CDR2 SYGVNS.

The chain is built from TRBV28 and TRBJ1-2; D might be TRBD1 (6 bases). V lost 5 bases, J lost 4 bases, and 14 bases lay in between. This CDR3 is built from 14 residues. CDR1 MDHEN and CDR2 SYDVKM come from the germline V gene. CDR3 sequence: CASSPGQRFYGYTF. The CDR3 DNA is TGTGCCAGCAGTCCAGGACAGAGATTCTATGGCTACACCTTC.

This clone was counted only a few times. The junction shows a germline mismatch at one end, possibly a read error. The V call is TRBV7-9, the J call TRBJ1-1; D is uncertain. CDR1 and CDR2 (germline): SEHNR, FQNEAQ (reference sequence). CDR3 length equals 13 residues. The CDR3 DNA sequence: TGCGCCAGCAGCCAAGATCGAAGGAAAGAAGCTTTCTTT. It is translated as CASSQDRRKEAFF. The full variable domain, completed using reference TRBV7-9 and TRBJ1-1, is DTGVSQNPRHKITKRGQNVTFRCDPISEHNRLYWYRQTLGQGPEFLTYFQNEAQLEKSRLLSDRFSAERPKGSFSTLEIQRTEQGDSAMYLCASSQDRRKEAFFGQGTRLTVV.

This clone was seen only a few times. This chain links TRBV30 with TRBJ1-3; D gene ambiguous. The CDR3 is made up of 18 amino acids. Trimming cost V 1 base and J 0 bases, with 19 bases left between them. Germline CDR1 reads GTSNPN; CDR2 reads SVGIG (reference sequence). CDR3 loop: CAWSDRAPGELSGNTIYF. The CDR3 DNA follows: TGTGCCTGGAGTGATAGGGCACCCGGGGAGCTCTCTGGAAACACCATATATTTT.

This clone was found many times. The rearrangement uses TRBV6-5 and TRBJ1-1; D is perhaps TRBD1 (5 bases). The CDR3 totals 15 residues. The V and J ends lost 6 bases and 3 bases respectively, with 17 bases between them. Germline V gene data show CDR1 as MNHEY and CDR2 as SVGAGI. CDR3 in amino acids: CASSSRQLRDTEAFF. The CDR3 nucleotides are TGTGCCAGCAGCTCAAGACAGCTTAGAGACACTGAAGCTTTCTTT.

The J gene is TRBJ2-6, the V gene TRBV5-4, with D perhaps assigned TRBD1 or TRBD2 (5 bases each). The CDR3 covers 18 residues. Germline lookup yields CDR1 SGHNT and CDR2 YYREEE (reference sequence). Deletions cut 0 bases from V and 4 bases from J, with 17 bases between. The DNA for the CDR3 is TGTGCCAGCAGCTTGGCCACACTAGGGGTCTCCGGGGCCAACGTCCTGACTTTC. This translates into CASSLATLGVSGANVLTF.

In regard to this clone: Other nucleotide sequences from this sample produce the same CDR3. The gene calls are TRBV11-2 and TRBJ2-5, with a tentative D call TRBD1 (5 bases). Trimming pared 6 bases from V and 5 bases from J, leaving 7 bases between. The CDR3 is 11 amino acids. CDR1 is SGHAT, CDR2 FQNNGV, per germline. The CDR3 spells CASRSGETQYF. The CDR3, as DNA: TGTGCCAGCAGGTCAGGGGAGACCCAGTACTTC.

The V and J genes are TRBV2 and TRBJ2-1; tentatively, D is TRBD2 (6 bases). This CDR3 has 16 amino acids. The germline gives CDR1 SNHLY, CDR2 FYNNEI. V lost 3 bases to trimming and J lost 6 bases, with 18 bases between them. As DNA, the CDR3 is TGTGCCAGCAGTGATTCCGGGAGCACCCTACTCAATGAGCAGTTCTTC. Its protein product is CASSDSGSTLLNEQFF.

Only a few counts were recorded for this clone. The rearrangement links TRBV19 to TRBJ1-1, with D hard to call. V was clipped by 4 bases and J by 4 bases, with 19 bases between them. This CDR3 contains 16 residues. The germline gives CDR1 LNHDA, CDR2 SQIVND (reference sequence). CDR3 in DNA: TGTGCCAGTAGTACCCTTTCTTCGGAGGTTGTCACTGAAGCTTTCTTT. The encoded protein is CASSTLSSEVVTEAFF.

In this sample, this clone turned up many times. This chain uses TRBV2 with TRBJ2-5; D perhaps matches TRBD1 (6 bases). Germline lookup yields CDR1 SNHLY and CDR2 FYNNEI. V was pared by 3 bases and J by 7 bases, with 9 bases between. This CDR3 contains 12 residues. CDR3 loop: CASSETGPTQYF. The CDR3 DNA follows: TGTGCCAGCAGTGAGACAGGACCGACCCAGTACTTC.

This clone was detected only a few times. The chain is built from TRBV30 and TRBJ1-1; D is uncertain. V lost 2 bases, J lost 1 base, and 8 bases lay in between. The CDR3 runs 13 residues. Germline CDR1 is GTSNPN and CDR2 is SVGIG (reference sequence). The CDR3 DNA follows: TGTGCCTGGAGTTTTGGACCGAACACTGAAGCTTTCTTT. Translation gives CAWSFGPNTEAFF.

The V and J genes are TRBV6-5 and TRBJ2-4; a weak D match, TRBD1 (6 bases). From germline, CDR1 is MNHEY and CDR2 SVGAGI. Trimming left V 1 base short and J 7 bases short, with 8 bases between. The CDR3 is 13 amino acids. The CDR3 bases are TGTGCCAGCAGTTACTACAGGGAGAACATTCAGTACTTC. As protein: CASSYYRENIQYF.

This clone came up many times. The rearrangement joins TRBV5-1 to TRBJ2-1; 9 nucleotides align to TRBD2. V trimming: 1 base; J trimming: 4 bases; junction bases outside the gene matches: 6. This CDR3 spans 16 amino acids. Germline CDR1 reads SGHRS; CDR2 reads YFSETQ. DNA for the CDR3: TGCGCCAGCAGCTTGCTGGGTAGCGGGAGTTACAATGAGCAGTTCTTC. Amino acids: CASSLLGSGSYNEQFF.

This clone has only a few counts. V gene TRBV9 combines with J gene TRBJ2-7, with D perhaps being TRBD1 or TRBD2 (5 bases each). From germline, CDR1 is SGDLS and CDR2 YYNGEE. Trimming removed 0 bases from V and 6 bases from J, with 13 bases in between. The CDR3 runs to 14 residues. The CDR3 region has the DNA TGTGCCAGCAGCGTAGAGGGTTGGGGGACCGAGCAGTACTTC. Translated: CASSVEGWGTEQYF. Full variable domain (outside the CDR3, taken from reference TRBV9 and TRBJ2-7): DSGVTQTPKHLITATGQRVTLRCSPRSGDLSVYWYQQSLDQGLQFLIQYYNGEERAKGNILERFSAQQFPDLHSELNLSSLELGDSALYFCASSVEGWGTEQYFGPGTRLTVT.

There are a few counts of this clone. This chain joins TRBV4-1 and TRBJ2-5, with 11 bases matching TRBD2. Trimming cost V 0 bases and J 4 bases; bases outside gene matches: 4. CDR1 is MGHRA, CDR2 YSYEKL, per germline. The CDR3 has 16 amino acids. The DNA of the CDR3 is TGCGCCAGCAGCCAAGAACGACTAGCGGGAAGAGAGACCCAGTACTTC. Translation gives CASSQERLAGRETQYF.

This clone showed up just a few times. The chain is built from TRBV5-6 and TRBJ2-5; the match to TRBD2 covers 8 bases. This CDR3 comprises 14 residues. Germline loops: CDR1 SGHDT, CDR2 YYEEEE. Trimming at V came to 4 bases and at J to 5 bases, leaving 7 bases not matched to a gene. The CDR3 here is CASSHLAGGETQYF. The CDR3 nucleotides are TGTGCCAGCAGCCATCTAGCGGGCGGGGAGACCCAGTACTTC.